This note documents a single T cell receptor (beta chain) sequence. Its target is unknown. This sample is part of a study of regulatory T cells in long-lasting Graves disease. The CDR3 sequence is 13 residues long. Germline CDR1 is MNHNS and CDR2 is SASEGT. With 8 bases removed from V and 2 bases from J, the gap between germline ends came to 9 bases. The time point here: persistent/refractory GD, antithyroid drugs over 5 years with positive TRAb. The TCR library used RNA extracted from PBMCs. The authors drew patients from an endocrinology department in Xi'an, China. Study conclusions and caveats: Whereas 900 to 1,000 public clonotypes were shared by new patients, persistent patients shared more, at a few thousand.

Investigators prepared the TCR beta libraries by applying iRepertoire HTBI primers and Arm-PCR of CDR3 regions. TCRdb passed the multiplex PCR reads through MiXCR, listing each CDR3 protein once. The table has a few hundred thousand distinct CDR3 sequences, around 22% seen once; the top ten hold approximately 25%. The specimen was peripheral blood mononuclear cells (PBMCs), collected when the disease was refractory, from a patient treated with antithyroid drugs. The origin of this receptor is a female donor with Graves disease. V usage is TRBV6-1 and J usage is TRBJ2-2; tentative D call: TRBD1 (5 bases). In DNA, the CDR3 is TGTGCCAGCCGACAGCTTAACACCGGGGAGCTGTTTTTT. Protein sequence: CASRQLNTGELFF.